This TCR beta chain was profiled in a study of blood T cells in healthy people across ages. Trimming removed 0 bases from V and 0 bases from J; junction bases left unmatched: 5. Germline lookup yields CDR1 ENHRY and CDR2 SYGVKD. There are 17 residues in the CDR3. Ten or more counts support this clonotype. A second roughly 6 to 12 cycle PCR used barcoded and J-beta primers. One entry per CDR3 protein results from TCRdb running MiXCR on the 5' RACE reads. The sample consists of about 930,000 distinct CDR3 sequences, 29% of them appearing once. This sample was shared with a second study, whose subject was T cells of mothers and their children. According to that study: The second PCR used the M1S primer, and this primer added sample barcodes and 2-4 random nucleotides.

The TCR comes from a woman aged 40 to 50 in good health. The V call is TRBV10-3, the J call TRBJ2-1; 7 positions match TRBD2. The sequenced sample consisted of blood. CDR3 sequence reads: CAISESSGVRSYNEQFF. CDR3 nucleotide sequence: TGTGCCATCAGTGAGTCGAGCGGGGTCCGCTCCTACAATGAGCAGTTCTTC.